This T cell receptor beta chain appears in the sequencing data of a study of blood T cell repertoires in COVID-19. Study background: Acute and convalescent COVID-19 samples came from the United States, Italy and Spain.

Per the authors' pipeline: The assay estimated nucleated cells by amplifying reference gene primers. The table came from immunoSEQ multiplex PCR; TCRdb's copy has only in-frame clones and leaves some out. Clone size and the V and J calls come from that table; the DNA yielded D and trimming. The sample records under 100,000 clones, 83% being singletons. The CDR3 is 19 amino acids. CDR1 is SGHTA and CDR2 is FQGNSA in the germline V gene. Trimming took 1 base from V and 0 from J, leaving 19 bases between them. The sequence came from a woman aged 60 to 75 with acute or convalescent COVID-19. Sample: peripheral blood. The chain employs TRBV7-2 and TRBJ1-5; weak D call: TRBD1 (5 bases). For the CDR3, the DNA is TGTGCCAGCAGCTTAGTTGCGATAACAGGTCCCATTAGCAATCAGCCCCAGCATTTT. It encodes CASSLVAITGPISNQPQHF.